The 22 T cell receptor beta chains listed next were all sequenced from one sample in a study of radiation and T cells in renal cell carcinoma. Described time point: blood 4 weeks post-SBRT, at nephrectomy. The treatment was: 15 Gy SBRT to primary tumor, nephrectomy 4 weeks later. Sequenced by immunoSEQ multiplex PCR; TCRdb stores in-frame clones only, minus some. The table records 150,000 to 200,000 clones, about 87% of them present only once. This sample comprised blood, obtained from a patient whose treatment included radiotherapy and nephrectomy. All receptors come from a woman aged 45 to 65 with renal cell carcinoma.

The V and J genes are TRBV6-5 and TRBJ1-1; no firm D call. Trimming took 10 bases from V and 1 from J, leaving 16 bases between them. Per germline, CDR1 MNHEY and CDR2 SVGAGI. The CDR3 is made up of 14 amino acids. The CDR3 DNA reads as TGTGCCACAAGGGATCACGGGGAGAACACTGAAGCTTTCTTT. Its translation: CATRDHGENTEAFF.

The genes are TRBV9 and TRBJ2-1, with 10 bases aligning to TRBD2. The ends lost 3 bases at V and 7 bases at J; junction bases unmatched: 7. Germline V gene data show CDR1 as SGDLS and CDR2 as YYNGEE. The CDR3 is made up of 15 amino acids. The CDR3 sequence is CASSAGLAKGNEQFF. DNA for the CDR3: TGTGCCAGCAGCGCGGGACTAGCGAAGGGTAATGAGCAGTTCTTC.

This clone was counted only a few times. CDR3 in amino acids: CASTPDRGVWPLHF. In nucleotides, the CDR3 is TGTGCCAGCACCCCGGACAGGGGAGTCTGGCCCCTCCACTTT. The V and J genes are TRBV5-5 and TRBJ1-6; 9 nucleotides align to TRBD1. The CDR3 is 14 residues long. Germline V gives CDR1 SGHKS, CDR2 YYEKEE (reference sequence). Losses at the gene ends were 6 bases for V and 13 bases for J; bases not matched to a gene: 11.

There are a few counts of this clone. The V and J genes are TRBV7-9 and TRBJ2-2, with a tentative D call TRBD2 (5 bases). CDR1 is SEHNR, CDR2 FQNEAQ, per germline (reference sequence). The V end was cut by 3 bases, the J end by 0 bases, with 11 bases between. The CDR3 is 16 amino acids. The CDR3 loop is CASSFYRRSNTGELFF. The CDR3 DNA follows: TGTGCCAGCAGCTTTTATCGGAGGTCGAACACCGGGGAGCTGTTTTTT. Full variable domain (missing parts from reference TRBV7-9 and TRBJ2-2): DTGVSQNPRHKITKRGQNVTFRCDPISEHNRLYWYRQTLGQGPEFLTYFQNEAQLEKSRLLSDRFSAERPKGSFSTLEIQRTEQGDSAMYLCASSFYRRSNTGELFFGEGSRLTVL.

The chain combines TRBV29-1 with TRBJ2-3; 10 nucleotides line up with TRBD1. This CDR3 region has 15 residues. The trim removed 1 base at V and 3 bases at J, leaving 4 bases unmatched. Germline-derived CDR1 and CDR2 are SQVTM and ANQGSEA. CDR3: CSVEGGTGETDTQYF. CDR3 sequence (DNA): TGCAGCGTTGAAGGCGGGACAGGGGAGACAGATACGCAGTATTTT.

The gene calls are TRBV9 and TRBJ2-7; 8 positions agree with TRBD2. Trimming took 4 bases from V and 7 from J; bases not matched to a gene: 10. From germline, CDR1 is SGDLS and CDR2 YYNGEE. The CDR3 runs to 14 residues. The CDR3 coding sequence is TGTGCCAGCAGCCCAGGACCGGGAGGGTGGGAGCAGTACTTC. Translation gives CASSPGPGGWEQYF.

This chain connects TRBV6-6 to TRBJ2-1; 9 bases are shared with TRBD2. The CDR3 runs 16 residues. Trimming at V came to 0 bases and at J to 5 bases, leaving 5 bases not matched to a gene. Germline V lookup: CDR1 MNHNY, CDR2 SVGAGI (reference sequence). DNA of the CDR3: TGTGCCAGCAGTTACTCTCAGACTAGCGGAAACAATGAGCAGTTCTTC. It codes for CASSYSQTSGNNEQFF.

The chain combines TRBV7-2 with TRBJ2-1; TRBD2 aligns across 11 bases. After removal of 1 base from V and 8 bases from J, the junction contained 7 bases not matched to a gene. Germline V gene lookup returns CDR1 SGHTA and CDR2 FQGNSA. The CDR3 consists of 16 residues. CDR3 DNA sequence: TGTGCCAGCAGCTTAGTGGCTAGCGGGGGGCGGGATGAGCAGTTCTTC. This codes for CASSLVASGGRDEQFF. The entire variable domain, with the rest obtained from reference TRBV7-2 and TRBJ2-1, is as follows: GAGVSQSPSNKVTEKGKDVELRCDPISGHTALYWYRQSLGQGLEFLIYFQGNSAPDKSGLPSDRFSAERTGGSVSTLTIQRTQQEDSAVYLCASSLVASGGRDEQFFGPGTRLTVL.

This chain uses TRBV4-3 with TRBJ2-5; D possibly corresponds to TRBD2 (7 bases). Trimming pared 0 bases from V and 5 bases from J, leaving 13 bases between. CDR3 size: 15 residues. CDR1 LGHNA and CDR2 YSLEER come from the germline V gene. The CDR3 sequence is CASSQDRRGGETQYF. In nucleotides, the CDR3 is TGCGCCAGCAGCCAAGATAGGAGGGGGGGGGAGACCCAGTACTTC.

Notes on this clone: Additional DNA sequences in this sample encode the identical CDR3. This chain links TRBV6-6 with TRBJ1-4; D is unclear. Germline CDR1 is MNHNY and CDR2 is SVGAGI (reference sequence). The CDR3 extends over 14 amino acids. Trimming took 0 bases from V and 8 from J, leaving 10 bases between them. The CDR3 here is CASSYSLGWEKLFF. CDR3 in DNA: TGTGCCAGCAGTTACTCGTTGGGGTGGGAAAAACTGTTTTTT.

This sequence joins TRBV28 and TRBJ1-5; 7 bases fit TRBD1. The CDR3 runs to 13 residues. V gave up 10 bases and J gave up 3 bases; unmatched junction bases: 6. Germline lookup yields CDR1 MDHEN and CDR2 SYDVKM. The DNA for the CDR3 is TGTGCCACCATACAGGGGAACAATCAGCCCCAGCATTTT. It translates to CATIQGNNQPQHF.

The V and J genes are TRBV5-6 and TRBJ2-1, with TRBD1 as a possible D gene (6 bases). The germline V gene has CDR1 SGHDT and CDR2 YYEEEE. This CDR3 is 14 amino acids long. Trimming left V 4 bases short and J 8 bases short, with 16 bases between. CDR3 in DNA: TGTGCCAGCAGCATACCACAGGGTTGGGATGAGCAGTTCTTC. Amino acids: CASSIPQGWDEQFF.

The chain recombines TRBV18 with TRBJ2-7, with 7 nucleotides matching TRBD2. Germline lookup yields CDR1 KGHSH and CDR2 LQKENI. V was pared by 3 bases and J by 4 bases, with 9 bases of the junction left unmatched. The CDR3 spans 15 residues. The CDR3 spells CASSPTSTPNYEQYF. In DNA form, the CDR3 reads TGTGCCAGCTCACCGACTAGCACACCAAATTACGAGCAGTACTTC.

This rearrangement joins TRBV4-1 to TRBJ2-7, with a weak D call TRBD2 (6 bases). Trimming left V 2 bases short and J 7 bases short, with 6 bases between. CDR3 length: 11 amino acids. The germline V gene encodes CDR1 MGHRA and CDR2 YSYEKL. The CDR3 loop is CASSQRGEQYF. The DNA for the CDR3 is TGCGCCAGCAGCCAACGGGGGGAGCAGTACTTC.

J is TRBJ1-2 and V is TRBV5-8; a weak D match, TRBD1 (6 bases). Germline V lookup: CDR1 SGHTS, CDR2 YDEGEE. Between the trimmed V and J ends, which lost 0 bases and 7 bases, there was a span of 13 bases. CDR3 length: 14 amino acids. CDR3 sequence reads: CASSLGGGRLGYTF. CDR3 coding DNA: TGTGCCAGCAGCTTGGGAGGGGGGCGTCTTGGCTACACCTTC. The full variable domain, in which reference TRBV5-8 and TRBJ1-2 provide the parts outside the CDR3, is EAGVTQSPTHLIKTRGQQATLRCSPISGHTSVYWYQQALGLGLQFLLWYDEGEERNRGNFPPRFSGRQFPNYSSELNVNALELEDSALYLCASSLGGGRLGYTFGSGTRLTVV.

The rearrangement links TRBV5-4 to TRBJ1-6, with a weak D call TRBD1 (5 bases). The V gene lost 1 base and the J gene lost 4 bases, with 9 bases spanning the gap. CDR1 is SGHNT, CDR2 YYREEE, per germline (reference sequence). This CDR3 has 15 residues. CDR3: CASSLRQGYNSPLHF. The DNA for the CDR3 is TGTGCCAGCAGCTTGCGGCAGGGTTATAATTCACCCCTCCACTTT. The full variable domain, its missing parts supplied by reference TRBV5-4 and TRBJ1-6, is ETGVTQSPTHLIKTRGQQVTLRCSSQSGHNTVSWYQQALGQGPQFIFQYYREEENGRGNFPPRFSGLQFPNYSSELNVNALELDDSALYLCASSLRQGYNSPLHFGNGTRLTVT.

The chain joins TRBV5-4 to TRBJ2-3, with TRBD2 identical over 10 bases. CDR1 SGHNT and CDR2 YYREEE come from the germline V gene (reference sequence). The CDR3 loop spans 15 amino acids. V was clipped by 3 bases and J by 3 bases; unmatched bases: 4. CDR3 sequence: CASSSLAGATDTQYF. In DNA, the CDR3 is TGTGCCAGCAGCTCCCTAGCGGGGGCGACAGATACGCAGTATTTT.

This clone is a singleton in its sample. J is TRBJ1-3 and V is TRBV5-6, with 7 bases matching TRBD1. Germline V gives CDR1 SGHDT, CDR2 YYEEEE. The CDR3 is 14 amino acids. V shed 4 bases and J 9 bases; nucleotides not matched to a gene: 10. This chain's CDR3 is CASSQTGLRATIYF. Here the CDR3 DNA reads TGTGCCAGCAGCCAGACAGGGCTTCGGGCCACCATATATTTT.

V and J are TRBV29-1 and TRBJ1-4, with D uncertain. This CDR3 spans 13 amino acids. From germline, CDR1 is SQVTM and CDR2 ANQGSEA. The V end was cut by 4 bases, the J end by 0 bases, with 6 bases between. The CDR3 sequence: CSVGSATNEKLFF. The CDR3 bases are TGCAGCGTTGGCTCCGCAACTAATGAAAAACTGTTTTTT.

This clone has only one observation. This chain uses TRBV19 with TRBJ2-2; the D is unclear. CDR3 length: 14 residues. Per the germline V gene, CDR1 is LNHDA and CDR2 is SQIVND (reference sequence). The V and J ends lost 7 bases and 1 base respectively, with 10 bases between them. Written as DNA, the CDR3 is TGTGCCAGTATGAGTCGGGTGAACACCGGGGAGCTGTTTTTT. The encoded protein is CASMSRVNTGELFF.

The chain uses TRBV18 and TRBJ2-2; D is perhaps TRBD1 (5 bases). V lost 0 bases to trimming and J lost 6 bases, with 11 bases between them. Germline CDR1 reads KGHSH; CDR2 reads LQKENI. The CDR3 runs to 15 residues. The CDR3 DNA sequence: TGTGCCAGCTCACCACCGGAAGGCAGGGCCGGGGAGCTGTTTTTT. This encodes CASSPPEGRAGELFF.

This chain joins TRBV10-3 and TRBJ1-3; TRBD1 might be the D (6 bases). The CDR3 has 16 residues. Trimming shortened V by 2 bases and J by 4 bases, and 15 bases separated the two germline ends. The germline gives CDR1 ENHRY, CDR2 SYGVKD. The CDR3 sequence is CAISEATGILGNTIYF. The CDR3 region has the DNA TGTGCCATCAGTGAGGCCACAGGGATTTTGGGAAACACCATATATTTT.